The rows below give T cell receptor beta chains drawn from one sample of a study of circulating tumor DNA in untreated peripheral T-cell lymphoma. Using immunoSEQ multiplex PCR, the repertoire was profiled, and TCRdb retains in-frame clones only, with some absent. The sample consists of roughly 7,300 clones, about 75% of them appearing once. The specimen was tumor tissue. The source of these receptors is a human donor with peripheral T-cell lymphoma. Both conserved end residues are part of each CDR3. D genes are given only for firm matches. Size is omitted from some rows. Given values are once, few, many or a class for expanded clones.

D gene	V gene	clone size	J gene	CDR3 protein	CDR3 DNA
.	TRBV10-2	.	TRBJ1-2	CASKNYRGDGYTF	TGCGCCAGCAAGAACTACCGGGGAGATGGCTACACCTTC
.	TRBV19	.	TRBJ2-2	CASIHQGGGTGELFF	TGTGCCAGTATTCACCAGGGAGGGGGCACCGGGGAGCTGTTTTTT
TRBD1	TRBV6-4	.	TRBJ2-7	CATTWDREGEQYF	TGTGCCACCACGTGGGACAGGGAGGGGGAGCAGTACTTC
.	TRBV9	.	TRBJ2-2	CASSVLSGAIANTGELFF	TGTGCCAGCAGCGTTCTTAGCGGAGCTATAGCTAACACCGGGGAGCTGTTTTTT
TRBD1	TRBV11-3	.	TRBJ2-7	CASSLRSGGAYEQYF	TGTGCCAGCAGCTTACGGTCAGGGGGCGCGTACGAGCAGTACTTC
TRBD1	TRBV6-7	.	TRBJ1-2	CASRRGQANYGYTF	TGTGCCAGCAGGCGCGGACAGGCTAACTATGGCTACACCTTC
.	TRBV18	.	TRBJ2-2	CASSPGIDTGELFF	TGTGCCAGCTCACCAGGGATCGACACCGGGGAGCTGTTTTTT
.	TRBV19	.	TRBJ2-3	CASSLRRGFSTDTQYF	TGTGCCAGTAGTCTCCGCAGGGGATTTAGCACAGATACGCAGTATTTT
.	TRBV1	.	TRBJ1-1	CASSRSGTGNRKDTEAFF	TGCGCCAGCAGCAGATCTGGGACAGGGAATCGGAAGGACACTGAAGCTTTCTTT
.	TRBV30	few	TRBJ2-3	CAWVGLGGSTDTQYF	TGTGCCTGGGTTGGATTGGGCGGCAGCACAGATACGCAGTATTTT
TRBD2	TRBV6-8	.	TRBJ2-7	CASRRGTSDRYEQYF	TGTGCCAGCAGGCGCGGGACTAGCGACAGGTACGAGCAGTACTTC
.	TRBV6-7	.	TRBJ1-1	CASSYDEWTEAFF	TGTGCCAGCAGTTACGATGAATGGACTGAAGCTTTCTTT
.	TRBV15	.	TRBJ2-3	CATGGQGITDMQYF	TGTGCCACCGGGGGCCAGGGGATCACAGATATGCAGTATTTT